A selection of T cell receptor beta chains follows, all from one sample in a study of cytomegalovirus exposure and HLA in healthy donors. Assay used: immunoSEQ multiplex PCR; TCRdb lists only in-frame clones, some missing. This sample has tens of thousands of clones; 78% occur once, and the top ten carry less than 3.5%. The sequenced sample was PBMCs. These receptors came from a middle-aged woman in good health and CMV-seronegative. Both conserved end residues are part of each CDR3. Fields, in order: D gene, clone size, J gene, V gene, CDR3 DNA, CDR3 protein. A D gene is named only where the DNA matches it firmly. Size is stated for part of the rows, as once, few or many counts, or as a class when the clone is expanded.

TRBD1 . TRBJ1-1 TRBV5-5 TGTGCCAGCAGCACCGGGACAGGGGGTAAGAGGAACACTGAAGCTTTCTTT CASSTGTGGKRNTEAFF
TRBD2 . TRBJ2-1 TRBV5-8 TGTGCCAGCAGCTTGGGCGGGACTAGCGGGAGGGCCGATGAGCAGTTCTTC CASSLGGTSGRADEQFF
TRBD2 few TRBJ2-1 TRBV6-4 TGTGCCAGCAGTGACTCGACTAGCGGGAGCAATGAGCAGTTCTTC CASSDSTSGSNEQFF
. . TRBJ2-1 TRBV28 TGTGCCAGCAGGCCTACTAGCATTTATGAGCAGTTCTTC CASRPTSIYEQFF
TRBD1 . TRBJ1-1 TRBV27 TGTGCCAGCAGACGGATCGGGGACAGATCGAACACTGAAGCTTTCTTT CASRRIGDRSNTEAFF
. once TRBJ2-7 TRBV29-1 TGCAGCGTCGCGGACAGCTACGAGCAGTACTTC CSVADSYEQYF
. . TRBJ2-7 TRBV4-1 TGCGCCAGCAGCCTTGGGGAAGGGGCCCCCACCTACGAGCAGTACTTC CASSLGEGAPTYEQYF
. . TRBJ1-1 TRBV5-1 TGCGCCAGCAGCTTGGCCTGGGGAGCGAACACTGAAGCTTTCTTT CASSLAWGANTEAFF
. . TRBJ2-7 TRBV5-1 TGCGCCAGCAGCTTGGTCGGGGGTACAAGCTACGAGCAGTACTTC CASSLVGGTSYEQYF
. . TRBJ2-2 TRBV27 TGTGCCAGCAGATTGGACAGCGCGAACACCGGGGAGCTGTTTTTT CASRLDSANTGELFF
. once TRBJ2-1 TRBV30 TGTGCCGGACGGCTAGGAGGGGATAGCAATGAGCAGTTCTTC CAGRLGGDSNEQFF
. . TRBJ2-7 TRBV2 TGTGCCAGCAGCCCCACTCTAGCCTACGAGCAGTACTTC CASSPTLAYEQYF
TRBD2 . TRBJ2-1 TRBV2 TGTGCCAGCAGTGAAGGGACTAGCGATAGGCAGTTCTTC CASSEGTSDRQFF
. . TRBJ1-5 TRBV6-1 TGTGCCAGCAGGATAGGATTGGAGGCACAGCCCCAGCATTTT CASRIGLEAQPQHF
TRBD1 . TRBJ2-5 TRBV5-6 TGTGCCAGCAGCAAGGGACAGGGAGGCCAAGAGACCCAGTACTTC CASSKGQGGQETQYF
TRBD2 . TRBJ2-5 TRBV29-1 TGCAGCGTTGGACTAGCGGGGGAGACCCAGTACTTC CSVGLAGETQYF
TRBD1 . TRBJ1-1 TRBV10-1 TGCGCCAGCAGTTCCCAGGGGGCGGCTGAAGCTTTCTTT CASSSQGAAEAFF
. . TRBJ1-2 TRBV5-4 TGTGCCAGCCACCCACCGGGGTACCCGGAGGGCTACACCTTC CASHPPGYPEGYTF
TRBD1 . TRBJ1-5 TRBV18 TGTGCCAGCTCCCGGACAGGGGACAATCAGCCCCAGCATTTT CASSRTGDNQPQHF
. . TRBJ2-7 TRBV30 TGTGCCTGGACCCCGGACTTGCTCTCCGAGCAGTACTTC CAWTPDLLSEQYF
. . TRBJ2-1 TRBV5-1 TGCGCCAGCAGCTTGGGGACGGGATCCTACAATGAGCAGTTCTTC CASSLGTGSYNEQFF
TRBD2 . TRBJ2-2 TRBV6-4 TGTGCCAGCAGTCGGGATCCGGGACTAGCGGGAGTCGACGGCACCGGGGAGCTGTTTTTT CASSRDPGLAGVDGTGELFF
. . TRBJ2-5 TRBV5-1 TGCGCCAGCAGCTTGGCCTCGGGAGGGGGCAGTCGAGAGACCCAGTACTTC CASSLASGGGSRETQYF
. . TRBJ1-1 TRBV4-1 TGCGCCAGCAGCCAAGATCCGCCCCCTCACCCGAGGCCTTTCTTT CASSQDPPPHPRPFF
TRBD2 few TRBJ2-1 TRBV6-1 TGTGCCAGCAGTGAATACGGGGGACGGGGACTAGCGGGACGGAATGAGCAGTTCTTC CASSEYGGRGLAGRNEQFF
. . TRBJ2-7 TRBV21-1 TGTGCCAGCATCAGGGGACCGACTAGCGGGATCTACGAGCAGTACTTC CASIRGPTSGIYEQYF
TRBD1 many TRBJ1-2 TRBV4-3 TGCGCCAGCAGCGACGGACAGGGGGACGATGGCTACACCTTC CASSDGQGDDGYTF
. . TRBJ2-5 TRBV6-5 TGTGCCAGCAGTTCTTACGACCAAGGAGGGAGGGAGACCCAGTACTTC CASSSYDQGGRETQYF
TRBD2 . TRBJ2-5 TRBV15 TGTGCCACCAGCCCGACTAGCGGGAGGGCCTGGAGCGAGACCCAGTACTTC CATSPTSGRAWSETQYF
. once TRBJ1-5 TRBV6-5 TGTGCCAGCGTTCTCTCTAGCAATCAGCCCCAGCATTTT CASVLSSNQPQHF
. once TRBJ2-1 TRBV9 TGTGCCAGCAGCTCTATTAAGAATGCGGACAATGAGCAGTTCTTC CASSSIKNADNEQFF
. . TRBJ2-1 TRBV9 TGTGCCAGCAGCGGGGGCGACCCCTACAATGAGCAGTTCTTC CASSGGDPYNEQFF
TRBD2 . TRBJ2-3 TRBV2 TGTGCCAGCAGTGAACTAGCGGGAGGGTATGGGGAGTATTTT CASSELAGGYGEYF
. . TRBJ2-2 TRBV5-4 TGTGCCAGCAGGGTGGCCTCATTACCTAACACCGGGGAGCTGTTTTTT CASRVASLPNTGELFF
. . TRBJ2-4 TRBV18 TGTGCCAGCTCACCACCGACCAGGGGAAACATTCAGTACTTC CASSPPTRGNIQYF
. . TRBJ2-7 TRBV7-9 TGTGCCAGCAGCCCCTCTCCCTACGAGCAGTACTTC CASSPSPYEQYF
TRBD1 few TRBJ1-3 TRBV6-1 TGTGCCAGCAGTGAGGGACAGGGGATCTCTGGAAACACCATATATTTT CASSEGQGISGNTIYF
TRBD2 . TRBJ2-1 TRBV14 TGTGCCAGCAGCCAACTTGGACTAGCGGGGTTCAATGAGCAGTTCTTC CASSQLGLAGFNEQFF
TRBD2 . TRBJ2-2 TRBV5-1 TGCGCCAGCAGACTAGCGGGATGGACCGGGGAGCTGTTTTTT CASRLAGWTGELFF
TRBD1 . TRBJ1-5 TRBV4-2 TGTGCCAGCAGCTTGCGGACAGGGCTTAGCAATCAGCCCCAGCATTTT CASSLRTGLSNQPQHF
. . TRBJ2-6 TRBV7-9 TGTGCCAGCAGCTCTCTCCGCTCTGGGGCCAACGTCCTGACTTTC CASSSLRSGANVLTF
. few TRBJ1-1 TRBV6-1 TGTGCCAGCAGTGAATCGTTTCTCAACACTGAAGCTTTCTTT CASSESFLNTEAFF
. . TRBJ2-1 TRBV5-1 TGCGCCAGCAGCTTGACAGGGAATGAGCAGTTCTTC CASSLTGNEQFF
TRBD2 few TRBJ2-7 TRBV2 TGTGCCAGCAGTCCCCTTGCGGGAGGGTTTGGGGAGCAGTACTTC CASSPLAGGFGEQYF